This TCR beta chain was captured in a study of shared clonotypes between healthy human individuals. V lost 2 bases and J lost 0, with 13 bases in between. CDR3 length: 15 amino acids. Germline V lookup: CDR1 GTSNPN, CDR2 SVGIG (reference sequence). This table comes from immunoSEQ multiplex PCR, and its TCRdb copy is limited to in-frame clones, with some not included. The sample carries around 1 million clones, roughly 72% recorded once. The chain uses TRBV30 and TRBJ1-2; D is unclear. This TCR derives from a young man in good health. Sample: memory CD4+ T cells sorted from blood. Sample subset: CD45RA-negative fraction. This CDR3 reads CAWSHLTGSNYGYTF. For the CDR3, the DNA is TGTGCCTGGAGTCACCTGACGGGATCTAACTATGGCTACACCTTC.